Included here is one T cell receptor beta chain sequence, with context. Its antigen is unknown. This specimen belongs to a study of Ad26.COV2.S vaccination and SARS-CoV-2 variants. Study-level background: Enrolled in COV1001, the donor was in the Ad26.COV2.S trial arm, which received the vaccine.

Assay: immunoSEQ multiplex PCR; the TCRdb copy retains only in-frame clones and omits some. In the table there are 250,000 to 300,000 clones, around 87% of which are singletons. Points from the study as a whole: In vaccinated individuals, spike-specific CD8+ and CD4+ T cell responses reportedly displayed substantial breadth. Placebo recipients had lower spike-specific TCR breadth than vaccine recipients.

Treatment in this sample: around 19 received Ad26.COV2.S at low or high dose, single or two shots; five or six received placebo; per-sample allocation not given. Specimen acquisition occurred on day 63 following the initial vaccine or placebo injection. The sequence was obtained from a person aged 18-65 years who received the Ad26.COV2.S COVID-19 vaccine or a placebo. The sequencing here drew on peripheral blood, taken in a trial of Ad26.COV2.S vaccine versus placebo.

The CDR3 spells CASSYSWDSRVGYTF. The DNA for the CDR3 is TGTGCCAGCAGTTACTCCTGGGACAGTCGAGTCGGCTACACCTTC. This chain uses TRBV6-2 or TRBV6-3 with TRBJ1-2; 7 positions match TRBD1. Trimming cost V 0 bases and J 8 bases; bases outside gene matches: 9. The germline CDR1 and CDR2 sequences are MNHEY and SVGEGT. The CDR3 has 15 residues.